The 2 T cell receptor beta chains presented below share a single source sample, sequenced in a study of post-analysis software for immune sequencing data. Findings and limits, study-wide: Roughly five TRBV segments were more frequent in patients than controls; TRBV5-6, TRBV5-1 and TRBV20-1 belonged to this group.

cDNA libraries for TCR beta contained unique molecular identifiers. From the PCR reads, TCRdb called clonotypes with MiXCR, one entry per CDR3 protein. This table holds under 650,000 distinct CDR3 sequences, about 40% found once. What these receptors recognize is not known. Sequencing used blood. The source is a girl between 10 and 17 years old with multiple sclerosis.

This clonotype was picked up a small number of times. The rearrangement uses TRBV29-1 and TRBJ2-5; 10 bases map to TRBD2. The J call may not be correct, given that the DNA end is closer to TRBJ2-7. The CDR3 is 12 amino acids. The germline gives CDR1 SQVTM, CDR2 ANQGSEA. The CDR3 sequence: CSVGTSGDEQYF. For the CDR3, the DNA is TGCAGCGTTGGGACTAGCGGCGACGAGCAGTACTTC.

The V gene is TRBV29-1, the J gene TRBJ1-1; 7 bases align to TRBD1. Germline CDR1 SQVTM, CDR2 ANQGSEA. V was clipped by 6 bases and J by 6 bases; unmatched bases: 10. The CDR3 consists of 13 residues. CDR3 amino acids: CSVPGQGVPEAFF. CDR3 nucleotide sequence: TGCAGCGTCCCGGGGCAGGGGGTCCCTGAAGCTTTCTTT.